What follows is one T cell receptor (beta chain) and its context. CDR1 is MNHNS and CDR2 is SASEGT in the germline V gene. This CDR3 comprises 13 residues. V lost 10 bases and J lost 3, with 15 bases in between. The data originate from a study of CD8+ T cells in alopecia areata. Study summary: The authors scored treated patients' severity by affected scalp percentage.

RNA was extracted and reverse transcribed into cDNA as the sequencing template. Repertoires were generated with immunoSEQ multiplex PCR, while TCRdb's copy carries only in-frame clones and drops some. The profile shows 200,000 to 250,000 clones, around 57% of them singletons. The treatment was: oral pan-JAK inhibitor, 5-10 mg twice daily. This rearrangement joins TRBV6-1 to TRBJ1-1; D not resolved. The sequence was collected from a human donor with alopecia areata. Material: CD4+ T cells sorted from blood, obtained at week 4, from a patient treated with tofacitinib. The CDR3 here is CATNSRVDTEAFF. In DNA form, the CDR3 reads TGTGCCACAAATTCCCGAGTGGACACTGAAGCTTTCTTT.